One sample yielded the 13 T cell receptor beta chains listed below, sequenced in a study of identifying expanded T cells in peripheral blood. This table comes from immunoSEQ multiplex PCR, and its TCRdb copy is limited to in-frame clones, with some not included. The sample lists around 60,000 clones; about four fifths were seen once. The sequencing input was blood. Receptors originate from a person aged 18-70 years in good health.

This chain joins TRBV6-5 and TRBJ2-5, with 7 bases fitting TRBD2. CDR1 is MNHEY and CDR2 is SVGAGI in the germline V gene. CDR3 length: 15 residues. J was trimmed by 3 bases and V by 2 bases; bases with no gene match: 6. This CDR3 reads CASSYGRGREETQYF. CDR3 DNA: TGTGCCAGCAGTTACGGTCGAGGGAGGGAAGAGACCCAGTACTTC.

This clone was counted a single time. V and J are TRBV7-4 and TRBJ2-7; no clear D gene. This CDR3 comprises 14 residues. Germline V gene sequence: CDR1 SGHVT, CDR2 SQSDAQ. The V end lost 3 bases, the J end lost 0 bases, and 9 bases lay between the germline ends. The CDR3 DNA reads TGTGCCAGCAGCTTTCGAGAGTTCTCCTACGAGCAGTACTTC. Translated, it gives CASSFREFSYEQYF.

This clone was seen once. The chain combines TRBV9 with TRBJ2-1, with unresolved D. Deletions cut 0 bases from V and 4 bases from J, with 5 bases between. Germline loops: CDR1 SGDLS, CDR2 YYNGEE. The CDR3 is 13 amino acids. The CDR3 loop is CASSVDSYNEQFF. The DNA for the CDR3 is TGTGCCAGCAGCGTAGACAGTTACAATGAGCAGTTCTTC.

This chain uses TRBV27 with TRBJ1-1, with D perhaps matching TRBD1 (6 bases). The CDR3 contains 14 residues. Per the germline V gene, CDR1 is MNHEY and CDR2 is SMNVEV (reference sequence). V was pared by 6 bases and J by 0 bases, with 11 bases between. The CDR3 bases are TGTGCCAGCAGAAGGCAGGGGTTGAACACTGAAGCTTTCTTT. Its translation: CASRRQGLNTEAFF.

The chain has TRBV4-3 and TRBJ1-1; a possible D gene is TRBD1 (5 bases). The V gene's germline CDR1 is LGHNA and CDR2 YSLEER. The V end was cut by 3 bases, the J end by 1 base, with 12 bases between. The CDR3 is 15 residues long. This CDR3 reads CASSQVGRGNTEAFF. CDR3 nucleotides: TGCGCCAGCAGCCAGGTGGGACGGGGGAACACTGAAGCTTTCTTT.

The chain couples TRBV18 to TRBJ2-5; a weak D match, TRBD2 (5 bases). V lost 3 bases, J lost 1 base, and 9 bases lay in between. Germline V lookup: CDR1 KGHSH, CDR2 LQKENI. This CDR3 spans 14 amino acids. The CDR3: CASSPSEPQETQYF. The DNA for the CDR3 is TGTGCCAGCTCACCTAGCGAGCCCCAAGAGACCCAGTACTTC.

The rearrangement links TRBV7-6 to TRBJ2-5; TRBD2 matches 10 bases. The length of the CDR3 is 15 residues. CDR1 SGHVS and CDR2 FNYEAQ come from the germline V gene. The ends lost 7 bases at V and 4 bases at J; junction bases unmatched: 9. The CDR3 reads CASTELAGGPETQYF. In DNA, the CDR3 is TGTGCCAGCACCGAATTAGCGGGGGGACCAGAGACCCAGTACTTC.

The V call is TRBV6-1, the J call TRBJ1-1, with unresolved D. Germline values: CDR1 MNHNS, CDR2 SASEGT. Deletions cut 5 bases from V and 4 bases from J, with 11 bases between. The CDR3 runs 13 residues. CDR3 amino acids: CASSRVSVTEAFF. DNA for the CDR3: TGTGCCAGCAGTAGGGTCTCTGTCACTGAAGCTTTCTTT.

This chain links TRBV29-1 with TRBJ1-2; 7 bases map to TRBD1. CDR3 size: 10 residues. The V segment lost 7 bases and the J segment 9 bases; nucleotides outside the gene matches: 5. Per germline, CDR1 SQVTM and CDR2 ANQGSEA. CDR3: CSAQGSRYTF. CDR3 DNA sequence: TGCAGCGCACAGGGGTCGCGCTACACCTTC.

This chain uses TRBV30 with TRBJ2-5, with 7 bases fitting TRBD1. The CDR3 loop spans 16 amino acids. Germline V gives CDR1 GTSNPN, CDR2 SVGIG (reference sequence). Germline trimming cut 6 bases from V and 2 bases from J; bases unmatched to any gene: 15. CDR3 sequence (DNA): TGTGCCTGCGTAATAAAGGGCAGGGGGTATCAAGAGACCCAGTACTTC. Amino acid sequence: CACVIKGRGYQETQYF.

This chain uses TRBV11-2 with TRBJ2-1; unclear D gene. Germline values: CDR1 SGHAT, CDR2 FQNNGV. Trimming took 7 bases from V and 2 from J, leaving 9 bases between them. CDR3 length equals 13 residues. The CDR3 is CASTPFTYNEQFF. The CDR3 nucleotides read TGTGCCAGCACCCCCTTTACCTACAATGAGCAGTTCTTC.

The chain employs TRBV6-6 and TRBJ1-3; 7 bases fit TRBD1. The CDR3 is 15 amino acids. The V gene end was trimmed by 8 bases and the J gene end by 4 bases; junction bases not matched to a gene: 11. Looked up from germline, CDR1 is MNHNY and CDR2 is SVGAGI (reference sequence). As DNA, the CDR3 is TGTGCCAGCGAACAGGGGCCTTCGAGGGGAAACACCATATATTTT. As protein: CASEQGPSRGNTIYF.

The V and J genes are TRBV6-4 and TRBJ2-5; D gene ambiguous. The CDR3 runs 14 residues. Trimming left V 4 bases short and J 1 base short, with 10 bases between. Germline V gene data show CDR1 as MRHNA and CDR2 as SNTAGT. This CDR3 is CASSARLCQETQYF. The CDR3 nucleotides read TGTGCCAGCAGTGCTCGGCTATGCCAAGAGACCCAGTACTTC.